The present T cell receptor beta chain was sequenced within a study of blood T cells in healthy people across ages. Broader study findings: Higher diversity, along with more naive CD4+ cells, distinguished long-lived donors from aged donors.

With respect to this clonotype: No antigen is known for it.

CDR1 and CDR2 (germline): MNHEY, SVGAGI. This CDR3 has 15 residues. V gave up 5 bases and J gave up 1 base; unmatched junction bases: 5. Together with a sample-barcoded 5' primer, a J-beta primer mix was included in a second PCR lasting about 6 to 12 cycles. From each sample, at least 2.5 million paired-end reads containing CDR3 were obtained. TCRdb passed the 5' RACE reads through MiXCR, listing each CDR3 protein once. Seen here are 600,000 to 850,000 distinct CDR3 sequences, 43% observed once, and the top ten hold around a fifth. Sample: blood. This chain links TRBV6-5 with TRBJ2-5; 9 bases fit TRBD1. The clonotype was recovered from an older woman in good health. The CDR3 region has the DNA TGTGCCAGCAGTCGGGACAGGGTAGGCCAAGAGACCCAGTACTTC. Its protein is CASSRDRVGQETQYF.